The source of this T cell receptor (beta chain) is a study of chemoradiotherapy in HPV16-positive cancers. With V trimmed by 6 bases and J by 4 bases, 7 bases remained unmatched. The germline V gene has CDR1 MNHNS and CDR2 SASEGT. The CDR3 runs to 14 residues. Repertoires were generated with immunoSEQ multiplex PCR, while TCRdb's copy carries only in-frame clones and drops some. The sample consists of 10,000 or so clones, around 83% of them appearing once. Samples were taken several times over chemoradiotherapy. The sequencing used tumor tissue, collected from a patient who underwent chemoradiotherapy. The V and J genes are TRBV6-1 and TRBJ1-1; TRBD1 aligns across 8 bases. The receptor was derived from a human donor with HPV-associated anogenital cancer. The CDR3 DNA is TGTGCCAGCAGACGGACAGGGATGGTCACTGAAGCTTTCTTT. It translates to CASRRTGMVTEAFF.